The 6 T cell receptor beta chains below were found in one sample sequenced in a study of T cell responses to AZD1222 COVID-19 vaccine. TCRdb keeps only in-frame clones here, not all; method: immunoSEQ multiplex PCR. This sample carries 55,000 to 65,000 clones, about 85% of them seen once, and the ten largest clones take about 19%. The sample here was peripheral blood, taken on day 0 of AZD1222 vaccination. The receptors derive from an adult in good health.

The chain uses TRBV6-5 and TRBJ1-3; a possible D gene is TRBD1 (5 bases). The CDR3 contains 16 residues. Per germline, CDR1 MNHEY and CDR2 SVGAGI. V was pared by 0 bases and J by 2 bases, with 11 bases between. The CDR3 protein is CASSYSNLGPGNTIYF. In DNA, the CDR3 is TGTGCCAGCAGTTACTCGAACCTGGGACCTGGAAACACCATATATTTT.

On this clone: At the DNA level, this CDR3 is encoded by other sequences in the same sample as well. The J gene is TRBJ2-2, the V gene TRBV6-2 or TRBV6-3; D unresolved. This CDR3 comprises 14 residues. Germline assignment: CDR1 MNHEY and CDR2 SVGEGT. V shed 0 bases and J shed 6 bases, with 8 bases lying between them. The CDR3 sequence: CASSYSPGPGELFF. CDR3 in DNA: TGTGCCAGCAGTTACTCCCCCGGACCCGGGGAGCTGTTTTTT.

The rearrangement uses TRBV20-1 and TRBJ2-5; D possibly corresponds to TRBD1 (5 bases). CDR1 and CDR2 from the germline V gene are DFQATT and SNEGSKA (reference sequence). This CDR3 is 14 amino acids long. V lost 3 bases and J lost 2, with 13 bases in between. The DNA of the CDR3 is TGCAGTGCTAGTCTCTGGGGCGGTCAAGAGACCCAGTACTTC. Translating it yields CSASLWGGQETQYF.

The rearrangement joins TRBV27 to TRBJ2-2, with TRBD1 matching over 10 bases. Per germline, CDR1 MNHEY and CDR2 SMNVEV (reference sequence). V shed 6 bases and J 4 bases; nucleotides not matched to a gene: 2. The CDR3 spans 14 residues. The CDR3 region has the DNA TGTGCCAGCAGACGGACAGGGGGCACCGGGGAGCTGTTTTTT. It is translated as CASRRTGGTGELFF.

This clone is medium-sized within its sample. The chain recombines TRBV7-9 with TRBJ2-5; possibly TRBD2 for D (7 bases). Per germline, CDR1 SEHNR and CDR2 FQNEAQ (reference sequence). Trimming shortened V by 6 bases and J by 6 bases, and 23 bases separated the two germline ends. This CDR3 contains 16 residues. The CDR3 DNA is TGTGCCAGCAGGCTGACAGGCTCTTCGGGGGGTAAGACCCAGTACTTC. Its protein product is CASRLTGSSGGKTQYF.

The V gene is TRBV6-5, the J gene TRBJ2-1; TRBD2 is a possible D gene (6 bases). CDR1 is MNHEY and CDR2 is SVGAGI in the germline V gene. The CDR3 sequence is 13 residues long. V was shortened by 8 bases and J by 8 bases, with 16 bases between the two germline ends. The DNA for the CDR3 is TGTGCCAGCGGGGGACTCGACCACTATGAGCAGTTCTTC. Translating gives CASGGLDHYEQFF.